This is a list of T cell receptor beta chains from one sample in a study of regulatory T cells in long-lasting Graves disease. TCRdb independently ran MiXCR on the multiplex PCR reads; one entry per CDR3 protein. The data contain around 400,000 distinct CDR3 sequences, about 21% of them singletons. Sequencing was performed on peripheral blood mononuclear cells (PBMCs), taken when the disease was refractory, from a patient treated with antithyroid drugs. These receptors came from a female donor with Graves disease. The CDR3 runs from the conserved cysteine through the conserved F or W. A D gene is named only where the DNA matches it firmly. Part of the rows lack a size; the others show once, few, many or a class for expanded clones.

>few|TRBD1|TRBV5-4|TRBJ2-7
TGTGCCAGCAGGCTTGGACAGGGTTACGAGCAGTACTTC
CASRLGQGYEQYF
>many|-|TRBV6-1|TRBJ2-7
TGTGCCAGCAGTGAAGGGCTAGCAAGGCTCGAGCAGTACTTC
CASSEGLARLEQYF
>many|TRBD1|TRBV6-1|TRBJ1-5
TGTGCCAGCAGTGATCGGGACAGGGTCAAAGTCAGCAATCAGCCCCAGCATTTT
CASSDRDRVKVSNQPQHF
>many|-|TRBV12-3/TRBV12-4|TRBJ2-2
TGTGCCAGCAGTTTAGGGCAGGTGAACACCGGGGAGCTGTTTTTT
CASSLGQVNTGELFF
>many|TRBD1|TRBV28|TRBJ2-7
TGTGCCAGCAGAACGGACAGGGAGCACTACGAGCAGTACTTC
CASRTDREHYEQYF
>-|TRBD2|TRBV28|TRBJ2-6
TGTGCCAGCTTGAGGGGAGGGTCTGGGGCCAACGTCCTGACTTTC
CASLRGGSGANVLTF
>-|-|TRBV29-1|TRBJ2-7
TGCAGCGCTCGGGACGGAAGCAGCCTTTACTTC
CSARDGSSLYF
>few|-|TRBV20-1|TRBJ1-3
TGCAGTGCTAGTCTTCTACCTGGAAACACCATATATTTT
CSASLLPGNTIYF
>-|TRBD1|TRBV6-1|TRBJ1-5
TGTGCCAGCAGCAGGGGGAGGGACAATCAGCCCCAGCATTTT
CASSRGRDNQPQHF
>few|-|TRBV6-5|TRBJ1-5
TGTGCCAGCACTTATACGGCTCCAGGGTTGAGGCCCCAGCATTTT
CASTYTAPGLRPQHF
>few|-|TRBV7-9|TRBJ2-7
TGTGCCAGCAGCTTCACATCCCCCACTACAGGGTTCCACGAGCAGTACTTC
CASSFTSPTTGFHEQYF
>many|TRBD1|TRBV28|TRBJ2-2
TGTGCCAGCAGTTATGACAGGGGGAACACCGGGGAGCTGTTTTTT
CASSYDRGNTGELFF
>few|-|TRBV19|TRBJ2-6
TGTGCCAGTGGGGTCGACTCTGGGGCCAACGTCCTGACTTTC
CASGVDSGANVLTF
>many|TRBD2|TRBV11-2|TRBJ2-4
TGTGCCAGCAGGCCAGGACTAGCGGGGGAAAACATTCAGTACTTC
CASRPGLAGENIQYF
>-|-|TRBV20-1|TRBJ2-1
TGCAGTGCTAGAGTTGCGGATCGAGGCGGAAGTGAGCAGTTCTTC
CSARVADRGGSEQFF
>many|-|TRBV12-3/TRBV12-4|TRBJ2-2
TGTGCCAGCAGTTCAGCCTACACCGGGGAGCTGTTTTTT
CASSSAYTGELFF
>many|-|TRBV29-1|TRBJ1-1
TGCAGCGTTGAAGGTGGGTCCTTGGGAGGCACTGAAGCTTTCTTT
CSVEGGSLGGTEAFF
>-|-|TRBV30|TRBJ2-2
TGTGCCTGGCTGAGGCGCGGAGGCCAGAACACCGGGGAGCTGTTTTTT
CAWLRRGGQNTGELFF
>few|-|TRBV28|TRBJ1-3
TGTGCCAGCAGTTCTTTAAATCGGTACTCTGGAAACACCATATATTTT
CASSSLNRYSGNTIYF
>-|TRBD1|TRBV28|TRBJ1-5
TGTGCCAGCAGTTCCTGGACAGGGGATAGCAATCAGCCCCAGCATTTT
CASSSWTGDSNQPQHF
>many|TRBD1|TRBV2|TRBJ1-5
TGTGCCAGCAGTGATGGCCAGGGGGCAGGTCAGCCCCAGCATTTT
CASSDGQGAGQPQHF
>many|-|TRBV2|TRBJ2-7
TGTGCCAGCAATACTAGAATACGCACTATGGAGCAGTACTTC
CASNTRIRTMEQYF
>few|TRBD1|TRBV27|TRBJ2-7
TGTGCCAGCAGCCTGACGGGACAGGGCTACGAGCAGTACTTC
CASSLTGQGYEQYF
>many|-|TRBV6-1|TRBJ2-7
TGTGCCAGCAGCACTGGGGGGAGCTCCTACGAGCAGTACTTC
CASSTGGSSYEQYF
>-|-|TRBV19|TRBJ2-7
TGTGCCAGTAGTATAGCTCTAGACTACGAGCAGTACTTC
CASSIALDYEQYF
>many|TRBD1|TRBV3-1|TRBJ1-2
TGTGCCAGCAGCCAACCGGACAGGGTCTATGGCTACACCTTC
CASSQPDRVYGYTF
>few|TRBD1|TRBV19|TRBJ2-5
TGTGCCACCAAGTACCGGGACAGGGTCCAAGAGACCCAGTACTTC
CATKYRDRVQETQYF
>many|TRBD2|TRBV6-1|TRBJ2-7
TGTGCCAGCAAGGAGGGACTAGCGGACAGCTACGAGCAGTACTTC
CASKEGLADSYEQYF
>many|TRBD1|TRBV18|TRBJ1-2
TGTGCCAGCTCACCCACGACAGGGAGGGCCTATGGCTACACCTTC
CASSPTTGRAYGYTF
>many|-|TRBV30|TRBJ2-7
TGTGCCTGGAGGGGGACCTACGAGCAGTACTTC
CAWRGTYEQYF
>-|-|TRBV10-1|TRBJ2-7
TGCGCCAGCAGTAGGGGGGACTCAAGCTCCTACGAGCAGTACTTC
CASSRGDSSSYEQYF
>many|TRBD1|TRBV28|TRBJ2-2
TGTGCCAGCAGCTCCGGGACAGTTTGGAGCGGGGAGCTGTTTTTT
CASSSGTVWSGELFF
>many|-|TRBV10-3|TRBJ2-2
TGTGCCATCGCCAGGCACCAGGGCACCGGGGAGCTGTTTTTT
CAIARHQGTGELFF
>few|-|TRBV20-1|TRBJ1-5
TGCAGTGCTATCAGGGATAGCAATCAGCCCCAGCATTTT
CSAIRDSNQPQHF
>few|TRBD1|TRBV6-1|TRBJ2-7
TGTGCCAGCACCCCAGGGCCGGGACAGGGCCACGAGCAGTACTTC
CASTPGPGQGHEQYF
>-|TRBD1|TRBV7-9|TRBJ1-2
TGTGCCAGCAGCTCCACCGGGACAGACATCTATGGCTACACCTTC
CASSSTGTDIYGYTF
>few|TRBD1|TRBV20-1|TRBJ2-7
TGCAGTGCTAGAGAGGGAACAGGGGGCCCTCTTTACGAGCAGTACTTC
CSAREGTGGPLYEQYF
>-|TRBD1|TRBV6-2/TRBV6-3|TRBJ2-2
TGTGCCAGCAGTCGGGACAGGATGGCCGGGGAGCTGTTTTTT
CASSRDRMAGELFF
>once|TRBD1|TRBV18|TRBJ1-5
TGTGCCAGCTCCCACAAGGGGGACAGGGGAATTACGCCCCAGCATTTT
CASSHKGDRGITPQHF
>-|-|TRBV7-6|TRBJ2-1
TGTGCCAGCAGCAGTGGGCAGGGTCCCTACAATGAGCAGTTCTTC
CASSSGQGPYNEQFF
>-|-|TRBV2|TRBJ2-3
TGTGCCAGCAGAGCTGGGGGGCCCGTTACGCAGTATTTT
CASRAGGPVTQYF
>many|-|TRBV11-1|TRBJ1-1
TGTGCCAGCAGCTTAGGCAGAGGGCCTAACGAAGCTTTCTTT
CASSLGRGPNEAFF
>many|-|TRBV20-1|TRBJ2-7
TGCAGTGCTAGTAGAACAGAGCAGTACTTC
CSASRTEQYF
>many|-|TRBV28|TRBJ1-1
TGTGCCAGCAGTTTATTAAGGGGAATACTGAACACTGAAGCTTTCTTT
CASSLLRGILNTEAFF
>-|TRBD1|TRBV3-1|TRBJ2-5
TGTGCCAGCAGCCCGACAGGGATAGGAGAGACCCAGTACTTC
CASSPTGIGETQYF
>-|TRBD1|TRBV9|TRBJ1-2
TGTGCCAGCAGCGAACGTATCCGGGACAGTCAAATCGGCTACACCTTC
CASSERIRDSQIGYTF
>many|TRBD1|TRBV28|TRBJ1-1
TGTGCCAGCAATACAAGGGACAGGGGAATGAACACTGAAGCTTTCTTT
CASNTRDRGMNTEAFF